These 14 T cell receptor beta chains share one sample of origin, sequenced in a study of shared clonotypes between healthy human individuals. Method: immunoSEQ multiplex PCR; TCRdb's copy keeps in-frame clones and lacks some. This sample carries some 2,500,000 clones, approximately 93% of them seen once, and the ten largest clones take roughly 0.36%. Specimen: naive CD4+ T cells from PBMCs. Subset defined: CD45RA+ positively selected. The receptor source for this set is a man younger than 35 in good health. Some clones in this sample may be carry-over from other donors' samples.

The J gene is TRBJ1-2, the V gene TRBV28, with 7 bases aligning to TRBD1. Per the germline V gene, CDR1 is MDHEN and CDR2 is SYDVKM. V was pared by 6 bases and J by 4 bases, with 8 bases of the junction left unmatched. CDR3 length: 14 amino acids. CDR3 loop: CASRSGQRIYGYTF. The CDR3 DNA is TGTGCCAGCAGATCGGGACAGCGGATCTATGGCTACACCTTC.

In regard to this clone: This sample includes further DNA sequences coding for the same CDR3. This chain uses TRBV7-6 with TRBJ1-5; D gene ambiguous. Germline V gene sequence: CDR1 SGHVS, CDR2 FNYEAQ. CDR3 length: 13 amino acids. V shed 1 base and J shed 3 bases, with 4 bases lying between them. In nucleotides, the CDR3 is TGTGCCAGCAGCTTAGAGTCCAATCAGCCCCAGCATTTT. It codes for CASSLESNQPQHF. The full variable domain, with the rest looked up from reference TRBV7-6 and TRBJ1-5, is GAGVSQSPRYKVTKRGQDVALRCDPISGHVSLYWYRQALGQGPEFLTYFNYEAQQDKSGLPNDRFSAERPEGSISTLTIQRTEQRDSAMYRCASSLESNQPQHFGDGTRLSIL.

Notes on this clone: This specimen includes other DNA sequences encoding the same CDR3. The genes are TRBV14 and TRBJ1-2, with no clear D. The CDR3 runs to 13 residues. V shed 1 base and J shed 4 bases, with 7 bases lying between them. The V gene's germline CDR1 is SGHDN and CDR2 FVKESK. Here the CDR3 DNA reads TGTGCCAGCAGCCAAGGTCGGGGCTATGGCTACACCTTC. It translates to CASSQGRGYGYTF. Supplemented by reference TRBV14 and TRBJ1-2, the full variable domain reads EAGVTQFPSHSVIEKGQTVTLRCDPISGHDNLYWYRRVMGKEIKFLLHFVKESKQDESGMPNNRFLAERTGGTYSTLKVQPAELEDSGVYFCASSQGRGYGYTFGSGTRLTVV.

CDR3 loop: CASSVDVGYEQYF. For the CDR3, the DNA is TGTGCCAGCAGTGTGGACGTGGGCTACGAGCAGTACTTC. The chain recombines TRBV2 with TRBJ2-7; no reliable D call. The CDR3 length is 13 residues. Germline CDR1 reads SNHLY; CDR2 reads FYNNEI. Trimming removed 4 bases from V and 3 bases from J, with 10 bases in between.

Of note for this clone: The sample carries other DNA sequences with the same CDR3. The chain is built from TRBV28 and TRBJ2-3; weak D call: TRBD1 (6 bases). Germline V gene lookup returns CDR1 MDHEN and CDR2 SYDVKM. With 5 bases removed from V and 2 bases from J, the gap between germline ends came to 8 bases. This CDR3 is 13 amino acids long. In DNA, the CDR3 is TGTGCCAGCAGTGGGGGCTCCACAGATACGCAGTATTTT. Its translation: CASSGGSTDTQYF. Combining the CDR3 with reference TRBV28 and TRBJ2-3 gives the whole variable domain DVKVTQSSRYLVKRTGEKVFLECVQDMDHENMFWYRQDPGLGLRLIYFSYDVKMKEKGDIPEGYSVSREKKERFSLILESASTNQTSMYLCASSGGSTDTQYFGPGTRLTVL.

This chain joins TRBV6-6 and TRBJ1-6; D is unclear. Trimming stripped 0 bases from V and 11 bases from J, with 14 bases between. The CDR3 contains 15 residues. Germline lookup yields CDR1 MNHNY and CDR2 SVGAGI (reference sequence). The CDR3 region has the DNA TGTGCCAGCAGTTACTCCGGCGGGGATTTGGCACCCCTCCACTTT. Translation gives CASSYSGGDLAPLHF.

The CDR3 spells CASSVATSGTDTQYF. Here the CDR3 DNA reads TGTGCCAGCAGCGTAGCGACTAGCGGGACAGATACGCAGTATTTT. The chain uses TRBV9 and TRBJ2-3, with 10 bases aligning to TRBD2. This CDR3 contains 15 residues. CDR1 and CDR2 (germline): SGDLS, YYNGEE. V lost 0 bases and J lost 3; bases outside the gene matches: 1.

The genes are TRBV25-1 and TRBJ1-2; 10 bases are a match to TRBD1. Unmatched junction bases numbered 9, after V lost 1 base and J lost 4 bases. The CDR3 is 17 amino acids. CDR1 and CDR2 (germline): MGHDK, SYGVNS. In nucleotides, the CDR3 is TGTGCCAGCAGTGAATTAGGTATCGGGACAGGGGCCTATGGCTACACCTTC. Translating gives CASSELGIGTGAYGYTF.

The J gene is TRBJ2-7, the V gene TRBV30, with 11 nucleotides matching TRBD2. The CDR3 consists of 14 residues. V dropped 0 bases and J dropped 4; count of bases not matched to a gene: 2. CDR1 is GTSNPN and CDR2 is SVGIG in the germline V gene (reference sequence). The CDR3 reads CAWSVASGRYEQYF. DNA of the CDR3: TGTGCCTGGAGTGTAGCTAGCGGGAGGTACGAGCAGTACTTC.

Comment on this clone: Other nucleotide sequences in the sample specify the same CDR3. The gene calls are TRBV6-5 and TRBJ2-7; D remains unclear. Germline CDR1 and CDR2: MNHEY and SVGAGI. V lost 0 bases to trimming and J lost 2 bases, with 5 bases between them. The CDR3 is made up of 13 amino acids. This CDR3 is CASSYSGTYEQYF. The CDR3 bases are TGTGCCAGCAGTTACTCGGGCACCTACGAGCAGTACTTC.

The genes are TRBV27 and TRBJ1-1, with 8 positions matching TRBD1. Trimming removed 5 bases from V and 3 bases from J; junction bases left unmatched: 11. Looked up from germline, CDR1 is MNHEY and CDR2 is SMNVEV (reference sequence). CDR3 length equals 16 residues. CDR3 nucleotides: TGTGCCAGCAGTAAATATCCAGGGGGCGCATACACTGAAGCTTTCTTT. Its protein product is CASSKYPGGAYTEAFF.

The CDR3 sequence: CASSLTWELAGGEQFF. In nucleotides, the CDR3 is TGTGCCAGCAGCCTAACATGGGAACTAGCGGGAGGTGAGCAGTTCTTC. V gene TRBV11-2 combines with J gene TRBJ2-1; 12 bases are a match to TRBD2. V lost 5 bases to trimming and J lost 9 bases; unmatched junction nucleotides: 11. Germline values: CDR1 SGHAT, CDR2 FQNNGV. The CDR3 length is 16 residues.

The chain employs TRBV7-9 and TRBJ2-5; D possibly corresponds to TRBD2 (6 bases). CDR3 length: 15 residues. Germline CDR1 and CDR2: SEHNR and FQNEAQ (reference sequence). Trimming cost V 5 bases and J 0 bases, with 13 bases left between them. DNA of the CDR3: TGTGCCAGCAGCGGACGGAGCGGGTACCAAGAGACCCAGTACTTC. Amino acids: CASSGRSGYQETQYF.

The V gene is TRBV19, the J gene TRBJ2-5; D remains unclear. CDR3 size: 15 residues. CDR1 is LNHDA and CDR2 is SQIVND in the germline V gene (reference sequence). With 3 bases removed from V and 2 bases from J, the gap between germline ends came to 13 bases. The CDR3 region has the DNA TGTGCCAGTAGTATGAGCCTCGGACGACAAGAGACCCAGTACTTC. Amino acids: CASSMSLGRQETQYF.